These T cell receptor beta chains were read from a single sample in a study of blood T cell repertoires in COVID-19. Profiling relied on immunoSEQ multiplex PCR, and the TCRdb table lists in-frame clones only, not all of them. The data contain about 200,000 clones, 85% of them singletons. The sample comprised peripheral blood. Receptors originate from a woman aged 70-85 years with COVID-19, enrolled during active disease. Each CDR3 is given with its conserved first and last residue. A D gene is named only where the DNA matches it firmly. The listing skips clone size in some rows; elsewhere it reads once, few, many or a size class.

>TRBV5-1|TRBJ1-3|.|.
CASSLGGPSSGNTIYF
TGCGCCAGCAGCTTGGGAGGGCCGAGCTCTGGAAACACCATATATTTT
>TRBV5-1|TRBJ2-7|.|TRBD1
CASVPGTGDYEQYF
TGCGCCAGCGTTCCGGGGACAGGGGACTACGAGCAGTACTTC
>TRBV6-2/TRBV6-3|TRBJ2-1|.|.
CASSYGRHVYEQFF
TGTGCCAGCAGTTACGGAAGACACGTATATGAGCAGTTCTTC
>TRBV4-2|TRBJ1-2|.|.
CASSQVRQVRYGYTF
TGTGCCAGCAGCCAAGTCCGCCAGGTTCGCTATGGCTACACCTTC
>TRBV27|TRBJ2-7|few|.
CVSYEQYF
TGTGTATCCTACGAGCAGTACTTC
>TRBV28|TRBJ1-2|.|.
CASSYGQRNYGYTF
TGTGCCAGCAGCTACGGACAGAGAAACTATGGCTACACCTTC
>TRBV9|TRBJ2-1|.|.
CASSVGPGYNEQFF
TGTGCCAGCAGCGTAGGACCAGGGTACAATGAGCAGTTCTTC
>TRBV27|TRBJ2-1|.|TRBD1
CASSLFHVTGGTEQFF
TGTGCCAGCAGTTTATTCCACGTGACAGGGGGTACTGAGCAGTTCTTC
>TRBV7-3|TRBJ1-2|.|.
CASSRDSSGYGYTF
TGTGCCAGCAGCCGGGACTCCTCTGGCTATGGCTACACCTTC
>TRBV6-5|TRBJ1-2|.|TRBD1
CASREGTGADGYTF
TGTGCCAGCAGGGAGGGGACAGGGGCCGATGGCTACACCTTC
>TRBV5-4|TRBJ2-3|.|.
CASSLDRRGTDTQYF
TGTGCCAGCAGCCTTGACAGGCGGGGGACAGATACGCAGTATTTT
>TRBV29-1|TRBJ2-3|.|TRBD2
CSVLADGTDTQYF
TGCAGCGTACTAGCGGATGGCACAGATACGCAGTATTTT
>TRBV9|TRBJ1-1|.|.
CASSATGHTEAFF
TGTGCCAGCAGCGCAACAGGGCACACTGAAGCTTTCTTT
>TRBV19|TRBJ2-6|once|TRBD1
CASTAGGTGANVLTF
TGTGCCAGTACCGCAGGGGGCACTGGGGCCAACGTCCTGACTTTC
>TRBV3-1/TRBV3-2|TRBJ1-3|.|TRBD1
CASGETGAGNTIYF
TGTGCCAGCGGAGAAACAGGGGCTGGAAACACCATATATTTT
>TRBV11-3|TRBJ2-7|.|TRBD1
CASSLGDSYEQYF
TGTGCCAGCAGCTTAGGGGACAGTTACGAGCAGTACTTC
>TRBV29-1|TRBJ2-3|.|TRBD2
CSVEGLAAQDTQYF
TGCAGCGTGGAGGGACTAGCGGCCCAGGATACGCAGTATTTT
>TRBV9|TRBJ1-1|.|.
CASSVKASLNTEAFF
TGTGCCAGCAGCGTAAAAGCAAGTTTGAACACTGAAGCTTTCTTT
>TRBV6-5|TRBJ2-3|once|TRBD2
CASSSRTSYADTQYF
TGTGCCAGCAGTAGTCGGACTAGTTACGCAGATACGCAGTATTTT
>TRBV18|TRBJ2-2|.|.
CASSPPSTPAGELFF
TGTGCCAGCTCACCACCGTCGACTCCGGCCGGGGAGCTGTTTTTT
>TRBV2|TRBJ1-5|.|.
CASRVDRGGGQPQHF
TGTGCCAGCAGAGTCGACAGAGGGGGGGGTCAGCCCCAGCATTTT
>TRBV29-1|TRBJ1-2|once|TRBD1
CSVPRDSREYTF
TGCAGCGTCCCCCGGGACAGTAGAGAGTACACCTTC
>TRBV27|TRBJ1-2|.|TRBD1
CASSPRGTGNVGGYGYTF
TGTGCCAGCAGTCCGCGGGGGACAGGGAATGTCGGGGGCTATGGCTACACCTTC
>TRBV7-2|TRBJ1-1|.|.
CASSARRENTEAFF
TGTGCCAGCAGCGCACGACGGGAGAACACTGAAGCTTTCTTT
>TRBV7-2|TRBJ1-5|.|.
CASSLGVGAQPQHF
TGTGCCAGCAGCTTAGGTGTAGGGGCTCAGCCCCAGCATTTT
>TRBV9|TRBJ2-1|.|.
CASSSDPDRTYNEQFF
TGTGCCAGCAGCTCCGATCCCGACAGGACCTACAATGAGCAGTTCTTC
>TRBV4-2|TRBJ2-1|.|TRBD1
CASSQVPRTGGVPNEQFF
TGTGCCAGCAGCCAAGTTCCCCGGACAGGGGGCGTCCCGAATGAGCAGTTCTTC
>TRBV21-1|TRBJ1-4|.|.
CASSTLPSQGQGSRKLFF
TGTGCCAGCAGCACTTTACCAAGCCAAGGACAGGGGAGTAGGAAACTGTTTTTT
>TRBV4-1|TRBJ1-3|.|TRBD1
CASSQGTGGVRSGNTIYF
TGCGCCAGCAGCCAAGGGACAGGGGGCGTTAGGTCTGGAAACACCATATATTTT
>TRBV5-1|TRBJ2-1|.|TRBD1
CASSLEGGISDEQFF
TGCGCCAGCAGCTTGGAAGGGGGCATTAGCGATGAGCAGTTCTTC
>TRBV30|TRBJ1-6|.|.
CACPPQGARSNSPLHF
TGTGCCTGTCCCCCCCAAGGGGCGCGCAGTAATTCACCCCTCCACTTT
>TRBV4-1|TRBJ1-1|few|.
CASSQGAGNTEAFF
TGCGCCAGCAGCCAAGGGGCTGGGAACACTGAAGCTTTCTTT
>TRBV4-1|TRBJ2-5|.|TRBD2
CASSQSASGSMETQYF
TGCGCCAGCAGCCAAAGTGCTAGCGGGAGCATGGAGACCCAGTACTTC
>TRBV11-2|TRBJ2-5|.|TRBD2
CASSLDRRTSGQQIQETQYF
TGTGCCAGCAGCTTAGATCGAAGGACTAGCGGACAACAAATCCAAGAGACCCAGTACTTC
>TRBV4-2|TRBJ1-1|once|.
CASSQSQENTEAFF
TGTGCCAGCAGCCAATCACAAGAGAACACTGAAGCTTTCTTT
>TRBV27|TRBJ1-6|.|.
CASSLRGAPPPPLHF
TGTGCCAGCAGTTTAAGGGGTGCCCCCCCACCCCCCCTCCACTTT
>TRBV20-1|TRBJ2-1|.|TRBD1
CSASVSGQGWNEQFF
TGCAGTGCTAGTGTATCGGGACAGGGTTGGAATGAGCAGTTCTTC
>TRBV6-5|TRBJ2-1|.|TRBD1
CASSGQGVYNEQFF
TGTGCCAGCAGCGGACAGGGGGTTTACAATGAGCAGTTCTTC
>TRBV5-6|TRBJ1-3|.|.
CASSLGQADSGNTIYF
TGTGCCAGCAGCTTGGGGCAGGCCGACTCTGGAAACACCATATATTTT